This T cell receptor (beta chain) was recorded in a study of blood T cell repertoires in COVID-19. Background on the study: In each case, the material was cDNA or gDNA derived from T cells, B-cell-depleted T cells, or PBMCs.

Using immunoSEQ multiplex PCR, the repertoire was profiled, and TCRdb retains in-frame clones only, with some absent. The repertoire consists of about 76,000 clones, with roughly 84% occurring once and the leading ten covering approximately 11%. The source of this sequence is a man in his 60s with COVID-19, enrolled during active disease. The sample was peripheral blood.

CDR3 loop: CSVARDSSLNTEAFF. The CDR3 nucleotides are TGCAGCGTAGCGAGGGACAGTAGTCTGAACACTGAAGCTTTCTTT. This chain connects TRBV29-1 to TRBJ1-1, with 7 positions matching TRBD1. There are 15 residues in the CDR3. Germline CDR1 and CDR2: SQVTM and ANQGSEA. Losses at the gene ends were 6 bases for V and 0 bases for J; bases not matched to a gene: 10.